This T cell receptor (beta chain) was captured by sequencing in a study of hypomethylating agent response in myelodysplastic syndrome (dated by TCRdb to 2020 to 2022). Background for the entire study: The hypomethylating agents azacitidine (about 75% of the 11) or decitabine (3 of 11) were used to treat the patients. The cohort was composed of under ten male and a couple of female myelodysplastic syndrome patients. About five patients did not respond, whereas about 6 responded with either complete response or hematologic improvement. The most frequent mutation was TET2, found in 5 of 11 patients. Response was defined as complete response or hematologic improvement, and any patient who met neither criterion was considered a non-responder. Patients had a mean age of approximately 72 +/- 6.3 years, and a diploid cytogenetic profile was the most common.

Bulk bone marrow was analyzed without sorting T-cell subsets. TCR beta CDR3 regions were immunosequenced from bone marrow of about a dozen myelodysplastic syndrome patients before and after hypomethylating agent therapy. To track the repertoire longitudinally, every patient provided one baseline bone marrow along with two to three bone marrows taken at different post-treatment timepoints. Genomic DNA was extracted from whole bone marrow, and quality was checked by TapeStation, NanoDrop OneC and PicoGreen assays. Library creation used the immunoSEQ multiplex PCR assay. Survey resolution was applied, with two replicates of around 200 ng each being run for a total of around 400 ng of DNA per sample. The hsTCRB kit detected rearranged TCRB sequences in genomic DNA using multiplex PCR primers targeting V and J genes. In the first PCR, the CDR3 region was amplified for roughly 30 cycles with the QIAGEN Multiplex PCR Kit. Sample barcodes and Illumina adapters were attached to each replicate during a second PCR lasting around 8 cycles. Pooled libraries were quantified using a QuantStudio 6 and the KAPA library quantification kit. Roughly 15 pM of pooled libraries went onto an Illumina MiSeq for sequencing, using single-end reads of 156 cycles plus an index read of 15 cycles. The original pipeline was this. Of fewer than 200,000 unique clonotypes, 1.5% to 2% were flagged by VDJdb annotation as previously reported viral-epitope-specific clonotypes. The immunoSEQ Data Assistant and immunoSEQ Analyzer turned the raw reads into TCRB repertoires that were normalized and annotated. Clonotypes were analyzed with the immunarch R package version 0.6.5 and BioAnalyzer. Before richness was estimated, every repertoire was downsampled to match the clone count of the smallest repertoire. Clonotypes were categorized as expanded, contracted or novel by Fisher's exact tests, where a novel clonotype had zero frequency before treatment. Significantly changed CDR3 beta sequences were clustered with GLIPH2 at simulation_depth=1000 and kmer_min_depth=3, and CDR3s shorter than five residues were left out. TCRdb carries this immuneACCESS record with in-frame sequences only. Its versions omit some clonotypes, under half of them owing to an unresolved V gene in the studies checked, with the rest unexplained. V and J calls and clone size are copied from that table; D and trimming were computed from the DNA. Across this sample there are approximately 4,500 clones, with roughly four fifths seen only once. Approximately 15% of the sample goes to the ten largest clones.

The study at large found these results: Only 10 or so patients were analyzed, so the cohort was small. After treatment with a hypomethylating agent, no significant changes in richness, rarefaction diversity or clonality were seen, whether all patients were considered together or each response group separately. Age matching of healthy control donors to MDS patients was not performed, and the MDS versus healthy comparison could have been impacted by this lack of age matching. Responders more often showed novel clonotypes emerging, while non-responders displayed more contracted clonotypes after treatment. The shared GLIPH2 clusters might recognize novel MDS antigens, but this possibility was not confirmed and requires experimental validation.

CDR3 length: 11 amino acids, cysteine to phenylalanine. Only CDR3 DNA is held: 33 bases, read in frame from base 1. Trimming costs V 4 bases and J 4 bases, and their ends lie 3 bases apart. CDR1 and CDR2 were assigned from the germline V gene as SGHRS and YFSETQ. A note on this clone: Its antigen remains undetermined. The input lacks base qualities; no much larger clone sits a single base away.

The starting material was bone marrow, obtained before or after starting hypomethylating agent treatment for myelodysplastic syndrome (not recorded which). The rearranged segments are TRBV5-1 and TRBJ1-3, with the D segment identity uncertain. This clonotype was sampled from a human donor with myelodysplastic syndrome. Read as DNA, the sequence is TGCGCCAGCAGCCAGGGAAACACCATATATTTT. Translation gives CASSQGNTIYF. Joined to the reference TRBV5-1 and TRBJ1-3 proteins, this CDR3 gives the full variable domain: KAGVTQTPRYLIKTRGQQVTLSCSPISGHRSVSWYQQTPGQGLQFLFEYFSETQRNKGNFPGRFSGRQFSNSRSEMNVSTLELGDSALYLCASSQGNTIYFGEGSWLTVV.